The 27 T cell receptor beta chains below all came from one sample that was sequenced in a study of shared clonotypes between healthy human individuals (dated by TCRdb to the early 2020s). Libraries were constructed by the immunoSEQ multiplex PCR assay. TCRdb took this table from immuneACCESS and kept in-frame rearrangements with V and J called. Such tables lack part of the clones; where checked against another copy, unresolved V genes explain under half of the gap, and the rest is unexplained. A total of some 2 million clones appear in this sample, about 95% of them only once. The ten largest clonotypes hold about 1.1% of the sample. For the CD8 naive samples, CD45RO-negative cells were positively selected for CCR7, yielding a CD45RA+CCR7+ population from which TemRA cells were excluded. The specimen sequenced was naive CD8+ T cells sorted from blood. The cell subset or site label, read with the paper, signifies: CD45RA+CCR7+. The receptors were gathered from a man aged 18 to 35 in good health.

The CDR3 DNA reads TGTGCCAGTAATTGGGCGGTTTCCTACAATGAGCAGTTCTTC. Amino acid sequence: CASNWAVSYNEQFF. The gene calls are TRBV19 and TRBJ2-1, with D hard to call. The CDR3 contains 14 residues. From germline, CDR1 is LNHDA and CDR2 SQIVND (reference sequence). V was pared by 7 bases and J by 1 base, with 11 bases between.

Points on this clone: This sample also contains other DNA sequences that code for the same CDR3. The chain links TRBV5-1 to TRBJ2-1; 9 bases align to TRBD2. V shed 4 bases, J shed 2 bases, and the junction held 4 bases outside the gene matches. CDR3 size: 15 residues. Looked up from germline, CDR1 is SGHRS and CDR2 is YFSETQ. CDR3 protein: CASSLSGSAYNEQFF. DNA of the CDR3: TGCGCCAGCAGCCTTAGCGGGAGTGCCTACAATGAGCAGTTCTTC.

J is TRBJ2-1 and V is TRBV4-3; D may be TRBD1 or TRBD2 (5 bases each). Trimming cost V 5 bases and J 0 bases, with 14 bases left between them. Germline V gene lookup returns CDR1 LGHNA and CDR2 YSLEER. This CDR3 region has 16 residues. The CDR3 sequence is CASSFIAGSSYNEQFF. The DNA for the CDR3 is TGCGCCAGCAGCTTTATAGCAGGGAGCTCCTACAATGAGCAGTTCTTC.

Concerning this clone: No DNA is shown, since the ends of the CDR3 on it are uncertain; the CDR3 is the one TCRdb lists. The chain carries TRBV6-5 and TRBJ2-2. The CDR3 contains 11 residues when both ends are counted. Looked up from germline, CDR1 is MNHEY and CDR2 is SVGAGI. The CDR3 region is CASILGGELFF.

V usage is TRBV12-5 and J usage is TRBJ2-7, with 8 nucleotides matching TRBD2. This CDR3 has 15 amino acids. Germline V gives CDR1 LGHNT, CDR2 FRNRAP. The V and J ends lost 8 bases and 0 bases, in that order; junction bases with no gene match: 9. The DNA of the CDR3 is TGTGCTAGTCGTCCAGCGGGGGATCCCTCCTACGAGCAGTACTTC. Encoded protein: CASRPAGDPSYEQYF.

The chain carries TRBV27 and TRBJ2-7, with TRBD2 as a possible D gene (6 bases). The V end lost 10 bases, the J end lost 6 bases, and 13 bases lay between the germline ends. This CDR3 comprises 11 residues. CDR1 and CDR2 (germline): MNHEY, SMNVEV (reference sequence). This chain's CDR3 is CAIATGAEQYF. In DNA, the CDR3 is TGTGCCATCGCCACGGGAGCCGAGCAGTACTTC.

This chain uses TRBV5-4 with TRBJ2-3; 8 nucleotides align to TRBD2. V trimming: 1 base; J trimming: 4 bases; junction bases outside the gene matches: 5. This CDR3 is built from 15 residues. Per the germline V gene, CDR1 is SGHNT and CDR2 is YYREEE (reference sequence). The CDR3 region has the DNA TGTGCCAGCAGCTTGCGGGGGGGATTCCCAGATACGCAGTATTTT. It is translated as CASSLRGGFPDTQYF. The entire variable domain, with the rest obtained from reference TRBV5-4 and TRBJ2-3, is as follows: ETGVTQSPTHLIKTRGQQVTLRCSSQSGHNTVSWYQQALGQGPQFIFQYYREEENGRGNFPPRFSGLQFPNYSSELNVNALELDDSALYLCASSLRGGFPDTQYFGPGTRLTVL.

V is TRBV5-5 and J is TRBJ1-5; 7 bases align to TRBD1. Germline V CDR1 and CDR2: SGHKS, YYEKEE (reference sequence). This CDR3 is 15 amino acids long. Germline trimming cut 0 bases from V and 7 bases from J; bases unmatched to any gene: 7. The CDR3 DNA reads as TGTGCCAGCAGCTTGGGCCAGGGGGTTGGCCAGCCCCAGCATTTT. It translates to CASSLGQGVGQPQHF.

The V gene is TRBV2, the J gene TRBJ2-3; D may be TRBD2 (7 bases). CDR1 and CDR2 from the germline V gene are SNHLY and FYNNEI. With 0 bases removed from V and 9 bases from J, the gap between germline ends came to 19 bases. CDR3 length: 16 residues. The CDR3 DNA is TGTGCCAGCAGTGAAGCGCTTGGGGGGGCCGGACGAACGCAGTATTTT. Amino acids: CASSEALGGAGRTQYF.

This chain uses TRBV2 with TRBJ2-3; 11 bases are shared with TRBD2. The trim removed 6 bases at V and 5 bases at J, leaving 10 bases unmatched. The CDR3 has 16 residues. CDR1 SNHLY and CDR2 FYNNEI come from the germline V gene. The CDR3 DNA sequence: TGTGCCAGCAGCCCTTTTAGCGGGGGGGCCGGAGATACGCAGTATTTT. Translation: CASSPFSGGAGDTQYF.

The rearrangement uses TRBV2 and TRBJ1-2; D gene uncertain. The CDR3 totals 16 residues. Germline CDR1 SNHLY, CDR2 FYNNEI. V lost 3 bases to trimming and J lost 4 bases, with 18 bases between them. CDR3 sequence (DNA): TGTGCCAGCAGTGACAATAGTGCCGGTCGTGGCTATGGCTACACCTTC. Encoded protein: CASSDNSAGRGYGYTF.

V usage is TRBV2 and J usage is TRBJ2-7; TRBD2 matches 7 bases. Losses at the gene ends were 4 bases for V and 6 bases for J; bases not matched to a gene: 3. The germline CDR1 and CDR2 sequences are SNHLY and FYNNEI. This CDR3 spans 12 amino acids. Written as DNA, the CDR3 is TGTGCCAGCAGTGTCGGGGAGGGCGAGCAGTACTTC. Protein sequence: CASSVGEGEQYF.

Concerning this clone itself: Other DNA sequences in this sample translate to the same CDR3. The chain couples TRBV6-5 to TRBJ2-7; a weak D match, TRBD2 (5 bases). From germline, CDR1 is MNHEY and CDR2 SVGAGI. The CDR3 covers 15 residues. Trimming stripped 0 bases from V and 3 bases from J, with 12 bases between. In DNA form, the CDR3 reads TGTGCCAGCAGTTACTCACCTACTGGGAGCTACGAGCAGTACTTC. It is translated as CASSYSPTGSYEQYF.

The chain joins TRBV4-1 to TRBJ2-2, with 16 bases aligning to TRBD2. The germline gives CDR1 MGHRA, CDR2 YSYEKL. V dropped 3 bases and J dropped 0; count of bases not matched to a gene: 7. This CDR3 has 20 residues. The DNA of the CDR3 is TGCGCCAGCAGCCAGAGAGATGGGACTAGCGGGGGGGCGAACACCGGGGAGCTGTTTTTT. It translates to CASSQRDGTSGGANTGELFF.

This chain joins TRBV5-4 and TRBJ2-7, with D possibly TRBD1 on 6 matching bases. The CDR3 extends over 14 amino acids. The germline V gene encodes CDR1 SGHNT and CDR2 YYREEE (reference sequence). V lost 5 bases and J lost 5, with 17 bases in between. The chain's CDR3 is CASRPGDLLNEQYF. The CDR3 nucleotides are TGTGCCAGCAGACCAGGGGACCTCTTGAACGAGCAGTACTTC.

Details on this clone: This CDR3 is also generated by other DNA sequences in the sample. J is TRBJ1-4 and V is TRBV30; D unresolved. The V gene lost 1 base and the J gene lost 6 bases, with 9 bases spanning the gap. This CDR3 spans 13 amino acids. Germline V gene sequence: CDR1 GTSNPN, CDR2 SVGIG (reference sequence). CDR3 coding DNA: TGTGCCTGGAGTGGTGGCGGTGATGAAAAACTGTTTTTT. This sequence encodes CAWSGGGDEKLFF.

The genes are TRBV28 and TRBJ1-1; 9 bases match TRBD1. Trimming cost V 10 bases and J 3 bases; bases outside gene matches: 12. CDR1 and CDR2 (germline): MDHEN, SYDVKM. CDR3 length equals 15 residues. The CDR3 coding sequence is TGTGCCACCACCTGGGACAGGGCTTGGGACACTGAAGCTTTCTTT. It yields the protein CATTWDRAWDTEAFF. The full variable domain, in which reference TRBV28 and TRBJ1-1 provide the parts outside the CDR3, is DVKVTQSSRYLVKRTGEKVFLECVQDMDHENMFWYRQDPGLGLRLIYFSYDVKMKEKGDIPEGYSVSREKKERFSLILESASTNQTSMYLCATTWDRAWDTEAFFGQGTRLTVV.

This chain links TRBV4-1 with TRBJ2-3; maybe TRBD2 (5 bases). CDR1 is MGHRA and CDR2 is YSYEKL in the germline V gene. Deletions cut 0 bases from V and 0 bases from J, with 16 bases between. The CDR3 is 18 residues long. The CDR3 protein is CASSQEEGRGASTDTQYF. The CDR3 DNA sequence: TGCGCCAGCAGCCAAGAGGAAGGACGGGGAGCTAGCACAGATACGCAGTATTTT.

V gene TRBV30 combines with J gene TRBJ2-3; 8 bases fit TRBD2. The V and J ends lost 3 bases and 5 bases, in that order; junction bases with no gene match: 4. Per the germline V gene, CDR1 is GTSNPN and CDR2 is SVGIG (reference sequence). This CDR3 region has 13 residues. This CDR3 is CAWSWLAGDTQYF. CDR3 coding DNA: TGTGCCTGGAGCTGGCTAGCGGGAGATACGCAGTATTTT.

The chain carries TRBV5-6 and TRBJ1-2; 7 bases fit TRBD1. Germline-derived CDR1 and CDR2 are SGHDT and YYEEEE. The CDR3 covers 15 residues. Trimming at V came to 1 base and at J to 4 bases, leaving 7 bases not matched to a gene. CDR3 sequence (DNA): TGTGCCAGCAGCTTGTTAATGGGGGACAGCTATGGCTACACCTTC. Its translation is CASSLLMGDSYGYTF. The whole variable domain, filled in from reference TRBV5-6 and TRBJ1-2, reads DAGVTQSPTHLIKTRGQQVTLRCSPKSGHDTVSWYQQALGQGPQFIFQYYEEEERQRGNFPDRFSGHQFPNYSSELNVNALLLGDSALYLCASSLLMGDSYGYTFGSGTRLTVV.

The chain uses TRBV7-6 and TRBJ2-2; 10 nucleotides match TRBD1. The CDR3 length is 15 residues. The germline V gene has CDR1 SGHVS and CDR2 FNYEAQ. V gave up 5 bases and J gave up 1 base; unmatched junction bases: 1. The CDR3 nucleotides are TGTGCCAGCAGCCGGACAGGGGGGAACACCGGGGAGCTGTTTTTT. Its translation: CASSRTGGNTGELFF.

As regards this clone: Other nucleotide sequences in the sample specify the same CDR3. The chain uses TRBV4-1 and TRBJ2-7, with 7 bases fitting TRBD2. With 1 base clipped from V and 3 bases from J, the junction kept 3 bases outside the gene matches. This CDR3 is built from 14 residues. Germline CDR1 MGHRA, CDR2 YSYEKL. The CDR3 coding sequence is TGCGCCAGCAGCCAAGTGGGGGGGGTCTACGAGCAGTACTTC. It translates to CASSQVGGVYEQYF.

The V gene is TRBV7-8, the J gene TRBJ2-2, with D unresolved. From germline, CDR1 is SGHVS and CDR2 FQNEAQ. This CDR3 comprises 17 residues. Between the trimmed V and J ends, which lost 5 bases and 0 bases, there was a span of 16 bases. Written as DNA, the CDR3 is TGTGCCAGCAGCACCCCATCGCGAGCTCCGAACACCGGGGAGCTGTTTTTT. Protein product: CASSTPSRAPNTGELFF.

The chain has TRBV7-9 and TRBJ2-2; the D gene is possibly TRBD2 (6 bases). Germline assignment: CDR1 SEHNR and CDR2 FQNEAQ (reference sequence). CDR3 length: 14 residues. V gave up 5 bases and J gave up 1 base, with 8 bases separating them. The DNA of the CDR3 is TGTGCCAGCAGCCGGGGGATGAACACCGGGGAGCTGTTTTTT. Translated: CASSRGMNTGELFF.

This clone was counted a single time. This sample includes further DNA sequences coding for the same CDR3. V usage is TRBV27 and J usage is TRBJ1-5, with a tentative D call TRBD1 (5 bases). With 6 bases removed from V and 1 base from J, the gap between germline ends came to 10 bases. Germline V gives CDR1 MNHEY, CDR2 SMNVEV (reference sequence). This CDR3 is 14 amino acids long. CDR3 nucleotides: TGTGCCAGCAGCTTCTCAGGGAGCAATCAGCCCCAGCATTTT. Amino acid sequence: CASSFSGSNQPQHF.

The chain combines TRBV9 with TRBJ2-7; 8 nucleotides agree with TRBD2. Losses at the gene ends were 3 bases for V and 5 bases for J; bases not matched to a gene: 13. The CDR3 has 16 amino acids. Germline lookup yields CDR1 SGDLS and CDR2 YYNGEE. CDR3 DNA: TGTGCCAGCAGCGATCCTACCAGCGGGAGACAGGACGAGCAGTACTTC. Amino acid sequence: CASSDPTSGRQDEQYF.

CDR3 amino acids: CASSLGAFSPLHF. Here the CDR3 DNA reads TGTGCCAGCAGCCTGGGGGCGTTCTCACCCCTCCACTTT. The rearrangement links TRBV6-5 to TRBJ1-6; D may be TRBD1 (6 bases). The CDR3 runs to 13 residues. V was trimmed by 6 bases and J by 10 bases, leaving 13 bases between them. In germline, CDR1 is MNHEY, CDR2 SVGAGI.